This passage covers 10 T cell receptor beta chains from one sample sequenced in a study of blood T cell repertoires in COVID-19. Method: immunoSEQ multiplex PCR; TCRdb's copy keeps in-frame clones and lacks some. The data show over 250,000 clones, with 70% to 90% seen just once and 0.95% to 1% held by the top ten. The sample was peripheral blood. The receptors stem from a woman aged 40-49 years who had recovered from COVID-19.

The chain carries TRBV25-1 and TRBJ2-7; the match to TRBD1 covers 9 bases. CDR1 is MGHDK and CDR2 is SYGVNS in the germline V gene. This CDR3 has 15 residues. V lost 3 bases to trimming and J lost 2 bases; unmatched junction nucleotides: 5. For the CDR3, the DNA is TGTGCCAGCAGTGACCCGGGACAGGGACCCTACGAGCAGTACGTC. Protein product: CASSDPGQGPYEQYV.

This chain links TRBV6-5 with TRBJ1-4, with unresolved D. In germline, CDR1 is MNHEY, CDR2 SVGAGI. The CDR3 is made up of 15 amino acids. V lost 6 bases and J lost 0, with 11 bases in between. DNA of the CDR3: TGTGCCAGCAGGTCGGGTCACCCAACTAATGAAAAACTGTTTTTT. Residues: CASRSGHPTNEKLFF.

This sequence joins TRBV18 and TRBJ1-1, with a weak D call TRBD1 (6 bases). Germline V gene sequence: CDR1 KGHSH, CDR2 LQKENI. This CDR3 comprises 14 residues. Deletions cut 3 bases from V and 1 base from J, with 9 bases between. CDR3 sequence (DNA): TGTGCCAGCTCACCGGGGGCCTCGAACACTGAAGCTTTCTTT. Translation: CASSPGASNTEAFF.

The count of this clone is one. V and J are TRBV5-1 and TRBJ2-3; 8 bases fit TRBD2. After removal of 1 base from V and 6 bases from J, the junction contained 7 bases not matched to a gene. The length of the CDR3 is 15 residues. The germline V gene has CDR1 SGHRS and CDR2 YFSETQ. CDR3 sequence reads: CASSLRGGGPDTQYF. The CDR3 DNA is TGCGCCAGCAGCTTGCGCGGCGGGGGGCCGGATACGCAGTATTTT.

The sample holds one count of this clone. The CDR3 region has the DNA TGTGCCAGCAGCCCCCGGGACAGGGTCTCCCCAGGGAGAGGCTACACCTTC. The encoded protein is CASSPRDRVSPGRGYTF. The chain couples TRBV27 to TRBJ1-2, with TRBD1 matching over 9 bases. CDR1 and CDR2 (germline): MNHEY, SMNVEV (reference sequence). The CDR3 sequence is 17 residues long. V was pared by 6 bases and J by 8 bases, with 19 bases of the junction left unmatched.

The rearrangement joins TRBV5-1 to TRBJ2-1; 11 bases are shared with TRBD2. The germline CDR1 and CDR2 sequences are SGHRS and YFSETQ. This CDR3 spans 16 amino acids. V dropped 3 bases and J dropped 8; count of bases not matched to a gene: 10. The CDR3 is CASSSVAGGLGDEQFF. The CDR3 DNA reads TGCGCCAGCAGCTCAGTAGCGGGAGGGTTGGGAGATGAGCAGTTCTTC.

This chain connects TRBV7-8 to TRBJ2-5; 8 nucleotides agree with TRBD2. Losses at the gene ends were 5 bases for V and 5 bases for J; bases not matched to a gene: 16. The CDR3 extends over 17 amino acids. The germline V gene has CDR1 SGHVS and CDR2 FQNEAQ. In nucleotides, the CDR3 is TGTGCCAGCAGCCATGGGACGGGCGGGAGGTTGGAGGAGACCCAGTACTTC. It specifies CASSHGTGGRLEETQYF.

The rearrangement links TRBV12-3 or TRBV12-4 to TRBJ2-2; D may be TRBD1 (6 bases). CDR3 size: 13 residues. The ends were cut back, 3 bases at V and 4 bases at J, with 6 bases in the middle. In nucleotides, the CDR3 is TGTGCCAGCAGTTTCAGGGGCACCGGGGAGCTGTTTTTT. As protein: CASSFRGTGELFF.

This clone was seen a few times. The V gene is TRBV27, the J gene TRBJ2-7; D is unresolved. The CDR3 is made up of 14 amino acids. The germline V gene has CDR1 MNHEY and CDR2 SMNVEV (reference sequence). The V end was cut by 0 bases, the J end by 6 bases, with 12 bases between. CDR3 DNA: TGTGCCAGCAGTTTATCCCCTAGTAACCTCGAGCAGTACTTC. Its translation is CASSLSPSNLEQYF.

This chain links TRBV7-8 with TRBJ1-6; 8 bases match TRBD1. Germline V gene data show CDR1 as SGHVS and CDR2 as FQNEAQ. The trim removed 4 bases at V and 6 bases at J, leaving 5 bases unmatched. The length of the CDR3 is 15 residues. The CDR3 loop is CASSSRTGPNSPLHF. In DNA, the CDR3 is TGTGCCAGCAGCTCCAGGACAGGGCCTAATTCACCCCTCCACTTT.